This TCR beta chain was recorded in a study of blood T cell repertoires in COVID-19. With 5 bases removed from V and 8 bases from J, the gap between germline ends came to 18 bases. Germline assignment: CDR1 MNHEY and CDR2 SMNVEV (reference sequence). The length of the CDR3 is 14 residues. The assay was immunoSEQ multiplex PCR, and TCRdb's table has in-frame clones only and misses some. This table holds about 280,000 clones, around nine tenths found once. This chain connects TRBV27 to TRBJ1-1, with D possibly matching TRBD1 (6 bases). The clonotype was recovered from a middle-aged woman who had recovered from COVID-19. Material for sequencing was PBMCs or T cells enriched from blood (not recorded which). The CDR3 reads CASSPSPTGYEAFF. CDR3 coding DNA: TGTGCCAGCAGTCCCTCCCCCACAGGGTACGAAGCTTTCTTT.